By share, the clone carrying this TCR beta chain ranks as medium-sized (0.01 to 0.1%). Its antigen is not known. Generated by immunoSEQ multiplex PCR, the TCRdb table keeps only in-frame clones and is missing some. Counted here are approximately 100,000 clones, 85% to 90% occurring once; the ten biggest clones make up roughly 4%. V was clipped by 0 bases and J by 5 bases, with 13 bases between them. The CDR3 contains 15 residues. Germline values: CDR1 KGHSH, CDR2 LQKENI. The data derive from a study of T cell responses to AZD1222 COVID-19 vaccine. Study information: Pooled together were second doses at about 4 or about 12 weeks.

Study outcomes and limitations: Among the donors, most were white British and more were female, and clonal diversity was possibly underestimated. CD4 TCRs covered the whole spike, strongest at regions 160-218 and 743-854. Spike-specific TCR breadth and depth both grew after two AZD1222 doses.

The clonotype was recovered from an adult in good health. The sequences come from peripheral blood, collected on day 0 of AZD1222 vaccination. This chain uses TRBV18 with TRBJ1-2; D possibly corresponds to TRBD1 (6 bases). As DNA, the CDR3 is TGTGCCAGCTCACCACCGCAGGGGATCGGGTATGGCTACACCTTC. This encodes CASSPPQGIGYGYTF.